The 32 T cell receptor beta chains presented below share a single source sample, sequenced in a study of shared clonotypes between healthy human individuals. Selected positively for CCR7 and CD45RO-negative, naive CD8 cells excluded terminally differentiated effector memory CD45RA+ cells. Profiling relied on immunoSEQ multiplex PCR, and the TCRdb table lists in-frame clones only, not all of them. The top ten hold over 1.5% of the sample, which has roughly 2.1 million clones, 85% to 95% seen once. The sequencing sample was made of naive CD8+ T cells from PBMCs. Every receptor here comes from a man younger than 35 in good health. Some clones in this sample may be carry-over from other donors' samples.

The chain joins TRBV27 to TRBJ2-1; no reliable D call. Germline V lookup: CDR1 MNHEY, CDR2 SMNVEV (reference sequence). The CDR3 covers 11 residues. The V end lost 7 bases, the J end lost 7 bases, and 8 bases lay between the germline ends. The CDR3 here is CASNSWNEQFF. DNA for the CDR3: TGTGCCAGCAACTCTTGGAATGAGCAGTTCTTC.

This clone was seen only once. The rearrangement links TRBV18 to TRBJ1-2; D remains unclear. CDR3 length: 12 residues. V was cut by 6 bases and J by 5 bases, with 10 bases left in between. Germline CDR1 reads KGHSH; CDR2 reads LQKENI. The chain's CDR3 is CASSHDKYGYTF. The CDR3 nucleotides are TGTGCCAGCTCCCACGACAAATATGGCTACACCTTC.

This chain connects TRBV5-1 to TRBJ2-7; TRBD1 matches 7 bases. CDR3 length: 15 residues. V lost 0 bases to trimming and J lost 3 bases; unmatched junction nucleotides: 6. CDR1 and CDR2 from the germline V gene are SGHRS and YFSETQ. The CDR3 DNA sequence: TGCGCCAGCAGCTTGGCTATCAGGGGGTTCTACGAGCAGTACTTC. Translated, it gives CASSLAIRGFYEQYF.

This sequence joins TRBV9 and TRBJ1-4; 7 bases line up with TRBD1. CDR1 and CDR2 (germline): SGDLS, YYNGEE. This CDR3 spans 15 amino acids. J gave up 7 bases and V 4 bases, and 10 bases lay outside the gene matches. The CDR3 DNA reads TGTGCCAGCAGCCCCGGACAGGACGCCACTGAAAAACTGTTTTTT. Its protein is CASSPGQDATEKLFF.

The CDR3 here is CASRAEGTGELFF. The CDR3 DNA reads TGTGCCAGCAGGGCGGAAGGCACCGGGGAGCTGTTTTTT. V is TRBV7-9 and J is TRBJ2-2; D gene uncertain. Germline-derived CDR1 and CDR2 are SEHNR and FQNEAQ (reference sequence). The CDR3 extends over 13 amino acids. Trimming left V 6 bases short and J 4 bases short, with 9 bases between.

The chain links TRBV4-1 to TRBJ1-5; TRBD1 matches 11 bases. The V segment lost 2 bases and the J segment 5 bases; nucleotides outside the gene matches: 8. The CDR3 is 17 amino acids. The germline V gene has CDR1 MGHRA and CDR2 YSYEKL. CDR3 loop: CASSQNPGQGGDQPQHF. CDR3 DNA sequence: TGCGCCAGCAGCCAAAACCCGGGACAGGGGGGGGATCAGCCCCAGCATTTT.

CDR3 amino acids: CASSQRMGGSYEQYF. CDR3 sequence (DNA): TGTGCCAGCAGCCAAAGGATGGGGGGGTCCTACGAGCAGTACTTC. The chain employs TRBV7-9 and TRBJ2-7, with 7 bases aligning to TRBD2. CDR1 is SEHNR, CDR2 FQNEAQ, per germline (reference sequence). Trimming at V came to 5 bases and at J to 1 base, leaving 8 bases not matched to a gene. The CDR3 sequence is 15 residues long.

A remark on this clone: The same CDR3 can be traced to other DNA sequences in this sample. The V gene is TRBV4-1, the J gene TRBJ2-7; 7 nucleotides agree with TRBD1. With V trimmed by 4 bases and J by 1 base, 1 base remained unmatched. The CDR3 loop spans 13 amino acids. Germline CDR1 reads MGHRA; CDR2 reads YSYEKL. CDR3 loop: CASSLRGSYEQYF. For the CDR3, the DNA is TGCGCCAGCAGCCTCAGGGGGTCCTACGAGCAGTACTTC.

V usage is TRBV4-2 and J usage is TRBJ2-7, with 12 positions matching TRBD2. The germline CDR1 and CDR2 sequences are LGHNA and YNFKEQ. The CDR3 is 15 amino acids. The junction had 5 bases not matched to a gene; V was cut back by 1 base and J by 7 bases. Written as DNA, the CDR3 is TGTGCCAGCAGCCAAGGGACTAGCGGGAAGGATGAGCAGTACTTC. As protein: CASSQGTSGKDEQYF.

The V gene is TRBV7-9, the J gene TRBJ2-3; 7 positions agree with TRBD2. This CDR3 is built from 18 residues. Germline trimming cut 5 bases from V and 0 bases from J; bases unmatched to any gene: 14. Germline values: CDR1 SEHNR, CDR2 FQNEAQ (reference sequence). The CDR3 DNA follows: TGTGCCAGCAGCCCTAAGGTGGCTAGCGGAGCTAGCACAGATACGCAGTATTTT. This translates into CASSPKVASGASTDTQYF.

Comment on this clone: The sample holds other DNA sequences that translate to the same CDR3. The CDR3 reads CASSPDRYYEQYF. In DNA, the CDR3 is TGTGCCAGCAGTCCGGACCGTTACTACGAGCAGTACTTC. This chain uses TRBV27 with TRBJ2-7; D remains ambiguous. Per the germline V gene, CDR1 is MNHEY and CDR2 is SMNVEV (reference sequence). Trimming left V 5 bases short and J 3 bases short, with 11 bases between. The CDR3 has 13 residues.

The chain employs TRBV2 and TRBJ2-6, with TRBD1 as a possible D gene (5 bases). CDR1 is SNHLY and CDR2 is FYNNEI in the germline V gene. Between the trimmed V and J ends, which lost 2 bases and 0 bases, there was a span of 11 bases. The CDR3 has 17 amino acids. CDR3 protein: CASSETGHFSGANVLTF. CDR3 DNA: TGTGCCAGCAGTGAAACAGGCCACTTCTCTGGGGCCAACGTCCTGACTTTC.

CDR3 residues: CASSLLSGGTGELFF. CDR3 sequence (DNA): TGTGCCAGCAGCTTGTTGTCCGGTGGCACCGGGGAGCTGTTTTTT. The V and J genes are TRBV5-5 and TRBJ2-2; D is unresolved. The CDR3 is 15 residues long. Trimming took 1 base from V and 4 from J, leaving 11 bases between them. Germline assignment: CDR1 SGHKS and CDR2 YYEKEE (reference sequence).

The CDR3 sequence is CASSLSSEQYF. The DNA of the CDR3 is TGTGCCAGCAGCTTATCGTCCGAGCAGTACTTC. The rearrangement uses TRBV11-1 and TRBJ2-7; D is unclear. V lost 2 bases and J 6 bases, leaving 5 bases between the germline ends. Germline V gives CDR1 SGHAT, CDR2 FQDESV (reference sequence). The CDR3 totals 11 residues.

The chain recombines TRBV5-8 with TRBJ2-2, with D unclear. The CDR3 length is 15 residues. Per germline, CDR1 SGHTS and CDR2 YDEGEE. V was trimmed by 4 bases and J by 0 bases, leaving 10 bases between them. CDR3 in DNA: TGTGCCAGCAGCCCCCTTCCAGCGAACACCGGGGAGCTGTTTTTT. Translation: CASSPLPANTGELFF.

The genes are TRBV25-1 and TRBJ2-1, with 8 bases fitting TRBD2. The V segment lost 6 bases and the J segment 9 bases; nucleotides outside the gene matches: 7. CDR1 and CDR2 from the germline V gene are MGHDK and SYGVNS. The CDR3 runs to 13 residues. CDR3 residues: CASSQGRGVEQFF. CDR3 sequence (DNA): TGTGCCAGCAGCCAGGGGCGGGGGGTTGAGCAGTTCTTC. The full variable domain, in which reference TRBV25-1 and TRBJ2-1 provide the parts outside the CDR3, is EADIYQTPRYLVIGTGKKITLECSQTMGHDKMYWYQQDPGMELHLIHYSYGVNSTEKGDLSSESTVSRIRTEHFPLTLESARPSHTSQYLCASSQGRGVEQFFGPGTRLTVL.

The chain joins TRBV27 to TRBJ2-7, with a possible D match to TRBD1 (5 bases). The CDR3 runs 13 residues. The V end lost 6 bases, the J end lost 2 bases, and 11 bases lay between the germline ends. Germline V gene lookup returns CDR1 MNHEY and CDR2 SMNVEV (reference sequence). CDR3 bases: TGTGCCAGCAGGCAAAGGGGAACCTACGAGCAGTACTTC. Its translation: CASRQRGTYEQYF.

The genes are TRBV29-1 and TRBJ2-5; D gene uncertain. Looked up from germline, CDR1 is SQVTM and CDR2 is ANQGSEA. The CDR3 loop spans 13 amino acids. Trimming took 6 bases from V and 4 from J, leaving 15 bases between them. The CDR3 nucleotides are TGCAGCGTCCCTGGGGTCGTTGGAGAGACCCAGTACTTC. Residues: CSVPGVVGETQYF.

V and J are TRBV5-1 and TRBJ2-1; TRBD2 agrees at 10 bases. This CDR3 region has 21 residues. Looked up from germline, CDR1 is SGHRS and CDR2 is YFSETQ. V lost 0 bases and J lost 0; bases outside the gene matches: 15. CDR3 DNA sequence: TGCGCCAGCAGCTTGGCCCCGGCTAGCGGGAGTAAGGGGAGCTCCTACAATGAGCAGTTCTTC. It encodes CASSLAPASGSKGSSYNEQFF.

Here the CDR3 reads CATSRGPNRGFAHEQYF. Written as DNA, the CDR3 is TGTGCCACCAGCAGAGGGCCAAACAGGGGGTTTGCCCACGAGCAGTACTTC. The chain employs TRBV15 and TRBJ2-7; 8 positions match TRBD1. This CDR3 comprises 17 residues. V lost 1 base and J lost 5; bases outside the gene matches: 13. The V gene's germline CDR1 is LNHNV and CDR2 YYDKDF (reference sequence).

The rearrangement links TRBV5-1 to TRBJ2-3, with 7 bases that match TRBD1. The V gene's germline CDR1 is SGHRS and CDR2 YFSETQ. With V trimmed by 4 bases and J by 0 bases, 8 bases remained unmatched. The CDR3 is 16 amino acids. CDR3 bases: TGCGCCAGCAGCCCCTGGGACAGTCCTAGCACAGATACGCAGTATTTT. Translating gives CASSPWDSPSTDTQYF.

Here the CDR3 reads CASRDRGDEQFF. CDR3 nucleotide sequence: TGTGCCAGCAGAGACAGGGGGGATGAGCAGTTCTTC. This rearrangement joins TRBV6-5 to TRBJ2-1, with 9 bases aligning to TRBD1. Trimming at V came to 6 bases and at J to 8 bases, leaving 2 bases not matched to a gene. The CDR3 extends over 12 amino acids. The V gene's germline CDR1 is MNHEY and CDR2 SVGAGI.

This clone was found once. The rearrangement uses TRBV30 and TRBJ2-3; 10 nucleotides agree with TRBD2. CDR1 is GTSNPN and CDR2 is SVGIG in the germline V gene (reference sequence). This CDR3 has 14 amino acids. V lost 5 bases, J lost 2 bases, and 4 bases stayed unmatched. This chain's CDR3 is CAWGLAANTDTQYF. The CDR3 coding sequence is TGTGCCTGGGGACTAGCGGCGAACACAGATACGCAGTATTTT. Variable domain in full (rest from reference TRBV30 and TRBJ2-3): SQTIHQWPATLVQPVGSPLSLECTVEGTSNPNLYWYRQAAGRGLQLLFYSVGIGQISSEVPQNLSASRPQDRQFILSSKKLLLSDSGFYLCAWGLAANTDTQYFGPGTRLTVL.

V gene TRBV4-1 combines with J gene TRBJ2-2, with 9 nucleotides matching TRBD2. The junction had 7 bases not matched to a gene; V was cut back by 1 base and J by 4 bases. The CDR3 covers 17 residues. Germline CDR1 is MGHRA and CDR2 is YSYEKL. The CDR3 region is CASSQVRREGITGELFF. The CDR3 DNA follows: TGCGCCAGCAGCCAAGTTAGGCGGGAGGGTATCACCGGGGAGCTGTTTTTT.

The CDR3 protein is CASRPRGYNEQFF. The CDR3 nucleotides are TGCGCCAGCAGGCCCAGGGGTTACAATGAGCAGTTCTTC. The rearrangement joins TRBV5-1 to TRBJ2-1, with D maybe TRBD1 (6 bases). Trimming took 5 bases from V and 4 from J, leaving 10 bases between them. Germline CDR1 reads SGHRS; CDR2 reads YFSETQ. The CDR3 is 13 amino acids.

This rearrangement joins TRBV10-3 to TRBJ1-1, with TRBD1 matching 8 bases. This CDR3 contains 14 residues. V lost 7 bases and J lost 4; bases outside the gene matches: 8. The germline gives CDR1 ENHRY, CDR2 SYGVKD. CDR3 nucleotide sequence: TGTGCCATCATTGGGACAGGCGTCCGCACTGAAGCTTTCTTT. Protein product: CAIIGTGVRTEAFF.

The V call is TRBV7-9, the J call TRBJ2-1; D unclear. V dropped 2 bases and J dropped 5 bases, with 16 bases sitting between them. This CDR3 is built from 16 residues. Per germline, CDR1 SEHNR and CDR2 FQNEAQ (reference sequence). CDR3 nucleotides: TGTGCCAGCAGCTTACAACTAACGCAGCCTAACAATGAGCAGTTCTTC. It codes for CASSLQLTQPNNEQFF. Complete variable domain (other parts from reference TRBV7-9 and TRBJ2-1): DTGVSQNPRHKITKRGQNVTFRCDPISEHNRLYWYRQTLGQGPEFLTYFQNEAQLEKSRLLSDRFSAERPKGSFSTLEIQRTEQGDSAMYLCASSLQLTQPNNEQFFGPGTRLTVL.

The chain uses TRBV2 and TRBJ2-1; TRBD2 matches at 12 bases. J was trimmed by 7 bases and V by 6 bases; bases with no gene match: 7. This CDR3 spans 15 amino acids. Germline V gene lookup returns CDR1 SNHLY and CDR2 FYNNEI. The chain's CDR3 is CASRGLAGKPNEQFF. For the CDR3, the DNA is TGTGCCAGCAGAGGACTAGCGGGGAAACCTAATGAGCAGTTCTTC.

This clone occurred once. V and J are TRBV5-1 and TRBJ2-2; D not resolved. CDR3 length: 15 amino acids. The V gene lost 2 bases and the J gene lost 5 bases, with 13 bases spanning the gap. From germline, CDR1 is SGHRS and CDR2 YFSETQ. Here the CDR3 DNA reads TGCGCCAGCAGCTTCCCGGGCCCAGCTACCGGGGAGCTGTTTTTT. Protein product: CASSFPGPATGELFF.

The genes are TRBV30 and TRBJ2-6, with no clear D. Germline V lookup: CDR1 GTSNPN, CDR2 SVGIG (reference sequence). CDR3 length: 13 residues. With 4 bases removed from V and 4 bases from J, the gap between germline ends came to 8 bases. CDR3 protein: CAWKGLGANVLTF. The CDR3 DNA follows: TGTGCCTGGAAGGGCCTCGGGGCCAACGTCCTGACTTTC.

The chain links TRBV5-4 to TRBJ1-6; D unresolved. This CDR3 has 14 amino acids. From germline, CDR1 is SGHNT and CDR2 YYREEE (reference sequence). V lost 1 base, J lost 5 bases, and 7 bases lay in between. CDR3 region: CASSLTVDNSPLHF. The CDR3 nucleotides read TGTGCCAGCAGCTTGACAGTAGATAATTCACCCCTCCACTTT.

The chain carries TRBV5-5 and TRBJ1-1; D is perhaps TRBD1 (5 bases). This CDR3 has 15 residues. Germline CDR1 reads SGHKS; CDR2 reads YYEKEE (reference sequence). The ends were cut back, 3 bases at V and 2 bases at J, with 14 bases in the middle. The CDR3 nucleotides read TGTGCCAGCAGCTACCGCCCGACAGTAAACACTGAAGCTTTCTTT. Protein: CASSYRPTVNTEAFF.